The following is a TCR beta chain sequence with its context. Its target is unknown. The data belong to a study of T cell responses to AZD1222 COVID-19 vaccine. Overall study results and limits: Seropositive at baseline were only a handful of AZD1222 recipients. Repertoires in all cases were sampled only once the peak T cell response had passed.

The germline V gene encodes CDR1 SEHNR and CDR2 FQNEAQ (reference sequence). This CDR3 is built from 15 residues. V shed 4 bases and J 2 bases; nucleotides not matched to a gene: 4. Profiling relied on immunoSEQ multiplex PCR, and the TCRdb table lists in-frame clones only, not all of them. There are roughly 99,000 clones in the sample; about 89% occur only once, and around 8.3% lies in the top ten. Second-dose intervals of approximately 4 or approximately 12 weeks were pooled. The chain has TRBV7-9 and TRBJ1-3; 8 nucleotides agree with TRBD1. This specimen was peripheral blood, taken 28 days after the second AZD1222 dose. The clonotype comes from an adult who received the AZD1222 COVID-19 vaccine. CDR3 loop: CASSSTRGPGNTIYF. CDR3 bases: TGTGCCAGCAGCTCGACCAGGGGGCCTGGAAACACCATATATTTT.